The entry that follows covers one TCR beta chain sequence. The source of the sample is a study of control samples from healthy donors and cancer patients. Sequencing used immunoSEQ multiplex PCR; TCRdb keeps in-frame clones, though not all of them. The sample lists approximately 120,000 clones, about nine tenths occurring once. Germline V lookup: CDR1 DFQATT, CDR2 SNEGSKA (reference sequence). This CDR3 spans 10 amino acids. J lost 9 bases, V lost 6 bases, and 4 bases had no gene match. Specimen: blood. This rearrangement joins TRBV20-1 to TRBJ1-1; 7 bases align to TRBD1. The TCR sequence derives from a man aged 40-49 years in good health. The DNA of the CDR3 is TGCAGTGCGTTGACAGGGAAAGCTTTCTTT. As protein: CSALTGKAFF.